What follows is one T cell receptor (beta chain) and its context. The RNA input was about 0.5 to 1 ug, and it was reverse transcribed with random hexamers. Coverage of TCR beta CDR3 amplification by immunoSEQ multiplex PCR extended to 54 Vbeta and 13 Jbeta. In TCRdb, the immunoSEQ multiplex PCR reads were re-called with MiXCR into one record per CDR3 protein. Among 250,000 to 350,000 distinct CDR3 sequences listed, about 92% were seen once. Per the germline V gene, CDR1 is SQVTM and CDR2 is ANQGSEA. CDR3 length: 13 amino acids. Trimming removed 4 bases from V and 5 bases from J; junction bases left unmatched: 5. These data are taken from a study of CD8 T cells in Susac syndrome. The patients who served as multiple sclerosis controls were treatment-naive and had stable or active relapsing-remitting disease that fulfilled the revised McDonald criteria. Bulk CD8+ and CD4+ cells came from magnetic negative isolation; CD8+ TEMRA by FACS.

The sequenced sample was CD4+ T cells from PBMCs. The chain carries TRBV29-1 and TRBJ2-7; 10 positions match TRBD1. The TCR sequence derives from a human donor with multiple sclerosis. Here the CDR3 reads CSVGSGQGNEQYF. In DNA form, the CDR3 reads TGCAGCGTTGGCTCGGGACAGGGGAACGAGCAGTACTTC.